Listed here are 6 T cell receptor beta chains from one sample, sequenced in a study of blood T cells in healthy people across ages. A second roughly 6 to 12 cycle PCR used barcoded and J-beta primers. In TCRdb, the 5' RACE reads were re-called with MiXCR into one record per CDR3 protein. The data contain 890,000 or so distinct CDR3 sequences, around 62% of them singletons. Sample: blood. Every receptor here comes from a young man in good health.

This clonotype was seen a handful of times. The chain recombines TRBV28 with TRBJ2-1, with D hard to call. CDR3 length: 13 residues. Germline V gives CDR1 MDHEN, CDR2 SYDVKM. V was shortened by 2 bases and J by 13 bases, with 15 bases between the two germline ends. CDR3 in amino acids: CASSLESGSDQFF. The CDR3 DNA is TGTGCCAGCAGTTTAGAGTCGGGCTCCGACCAGTTCTTC.

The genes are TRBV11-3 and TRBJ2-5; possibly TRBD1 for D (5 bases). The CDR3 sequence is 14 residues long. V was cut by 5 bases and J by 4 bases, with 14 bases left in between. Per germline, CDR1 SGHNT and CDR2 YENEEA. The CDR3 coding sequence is TGTGCCAGCAGCCCGTGGGGCAGGGCAGAGACCCAGTACTTC. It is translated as CASSPWGRAETQYF.

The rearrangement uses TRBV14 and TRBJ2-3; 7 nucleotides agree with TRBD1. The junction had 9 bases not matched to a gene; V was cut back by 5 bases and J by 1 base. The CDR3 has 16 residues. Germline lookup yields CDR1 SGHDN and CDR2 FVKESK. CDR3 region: CASSYYWDSGTDTQYF. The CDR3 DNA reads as TGTGCCAGCAGCTACTATTGGGACAGCGGCACAGATACGCAGTATTTT.

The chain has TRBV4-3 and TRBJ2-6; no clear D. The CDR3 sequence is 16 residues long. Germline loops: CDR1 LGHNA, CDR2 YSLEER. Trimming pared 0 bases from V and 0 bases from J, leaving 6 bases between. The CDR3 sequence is CASSQETSSGANVLTF. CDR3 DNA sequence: TGCGCCAGCAGCCAAGAAACAAGCTCTGGGGCCAACGTCCTGACTTTC.

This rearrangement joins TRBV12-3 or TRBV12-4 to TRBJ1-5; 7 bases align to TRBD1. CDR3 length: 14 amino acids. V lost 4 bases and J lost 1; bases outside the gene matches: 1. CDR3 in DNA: TGTGCCAGCAGTTGGGGACAGAGCAATCAGCCCCAGCATTTT. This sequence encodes CASSWGQSNQPQHF.

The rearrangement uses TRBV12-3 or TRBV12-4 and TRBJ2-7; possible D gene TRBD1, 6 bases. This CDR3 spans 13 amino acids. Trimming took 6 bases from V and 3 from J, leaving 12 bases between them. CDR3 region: CASRRDRHYEQYF. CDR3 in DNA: TGTGCCAGCAGACGAGACAGGCACTACGAGCAGTACTTC.